Below, 28 T cell receptor beta chains from the same sample are listed, as sequenced in a study of radiotherapy plus CTLA-4 blockade in lung cancer. Profiled with immunoSEQ multiplex PCR; TCRdb holds only in-frame clones, not every one. The table lists roughly 90,000 clones, roughly 80% of them singletons. This specimen consisted of peripheral blood, obtained from a patient treated with radiotherapy plus ipilimumab. These TCRs come from a human donor with non-small cell lung cancer that progressed on radiotherapy plus ipilimumab.

The chain links TRBV9 to TRBJ2-1; 7 nucleotides line up with TRBD2. The germline gives CDR1 SGDLS, CDR2 YYNGEE. The CDR3 spans 16 residues. Trimming cost V 0 bases and J 3 bases; bases outside gene matches: 6. Written as DNA, the CDR3 is TGTGCCAGCAGCGTAGTGGCGGGAGTGGGCTACAATGAGCAGTTCTTC. The encoded protein is CASSVVAGVGYNEQFF.

J is TRBJ2-7 and V is TRBV29-1; possible D gene TRBD1, 7 bases. Germline V lookup: CDR1 SQVTM, CDR2 ANQGSEA. The CDR3 consists of 14 residues. The V and J ends lost 4 bases and 4 bases respectively, with 17 bases between them. CDR3 sequence reads: CSVGGGGGGYEQYF. As DNA, the CDR3 is TGCAGCGTTGGGGGCGGAGGGGGCGGGTACGAGCAGTACTTC.

This chain joins TRBV5-4 and TRBJ1-3; 7 bases are a match to TRBD1. This CDR3 has 15 residues. Per the germline V gene, CDR1 is SGHNT and CDR2 is YYREEE (reference sequence). The junction had 12 bases not matched to a gene; V was cut back by 8 bases and J by 4 bases. The DNA for the CDR3 is TGTGCCAGTAGTCTTGAGGGGGCTGCCGGAAACACCATATATTTT. It codes for CASSLEGAAGNTIYF. Looking up the rest from reference TRBV5-4 and TRBJ1-3 gives the full variable domain: ETGVTQSPTHLIKTRGQQVTLRCSSQSGHNTVSWYQQALGQGPQFIFQYYREEENGRGNFPPRFSGLQFPNYSSELNVNALELDDSALYLCASSLEGAAGNTIYFGEGSWLTVV.

The chain joins TRBV7-9 to TRBJ1-1; D is unresolved. The CDR3 sequence is 13 residues long. V was pared by 3 bases and J by 3 bases, with 8 bases between. Germline V CDR1 and CDR2: SEHNR, FQNEAQ (reference sequence). This chain's CDR3 is CASSFGPHTEAFF. The CDR3 bases are TGTGCCAGCAGCTTCGGCCCTCACACTGAAGCTTTCTTT. Together with reference TRBV7-9 and TRBJ1-1, the CDR3 gives the full variable domain: DTGVSQNPRHKITKRGQNVTFRCDPISEHNRLYWYRQTLGQGPEFLTYFQNEAQLEKSRLLSDRFSAERPKGSFSTLEIQRTEQGDSAMYLCASSFGPHTEAFFGQGTRLTVV.

The V and J genes are TRBV19 and TRBJ2-1; the match to TRBD2 covers 9 bases. This CDR3 has 15 residues. Germline V CDR1 and CDR2: LNHDA, SQIVND (reference sequence). V lost 1 base to trimming and J lost 6 bases; unmatched junction nucleotides: 4. CDR3: CASSIAGSGSNEQFF. CDR3 nucleotide sequence: TGTGCCAGTAGTATAGCGGGTAGCGGGAGCAATGAGCAGTTCTTC.

The V call is TRBV30, the J call TRBJ2-1; TRBD2 is a possible D gene (6 bases). V shed 1 base and J shed 2 bases, with 9 bases lying between them. The CDR3 extends over 14 amino acids. Germline assignment: CDR1 GTSNPN and CDR2 SVGIG (reference sequence). The CDR3 reads CAWSGSGAYNEQFF. CDR3 coding DNA: TGTGCCTGGAGTGGTAGCGGAGCCTACAATGAGCAGTTCTTC.

The chain carries TRBV5-1 and TRBJ1-4, with TRBD1 as a possible D gene (6 bases). This CDR3 is 14 amino acids long. The V and J ends lost 4 bases and 8 bases respectively, with 15 bases between them. Germline-derived CDR1 and CDR2 are SGHRS and YFSETQ. CDR3 protein: CASSLEGGSEKLFF. CDR3 DNA: TGCGCCAGCAGCCTAGAAGGGGGGTCCGAAAAACTGTTTTTT.

This chain connects TRBV4-1 to TRBJ2-5; the match to TRBD1 covers 7 bases. The CDR3 is 15 amino acids. Germline V gene data show CDR1 as MGHRA and CDR2 as YSYEKL. The V gene end was trimmed by 0 bases and the J gene end by 2 bases; junction bases not matched to a gene: 3. This CDR3 is CASSQDWGQQETQYF. CDR3 in DNA: TGCGCCAGCAGCCAAGATTGGGGACAGCAAGAGACCCAGTACTTC.

The chain links TRBV27 to TRBJ1-2; TRBD1 matches 10 bases. The trim removed 6 bases at V and 8 bases at J, leaving 9 bases unmatched. Germline V gene lookup returns CDR1 MNHEY and CDR2 SMNVEV (reference sequence). CDR3 length: 14 residues. The CDR3 sequence is CASRRQGAKRGYTF. The CDR3, as DNA: TGTGCCAGCAGGCGACAGGGGGCAAAACGGGGCTACACCTTC.

The chain links TRBV10-2 to TRBJ2-2; weak D call: TRBD1 (5 bases). The CDR3 spans 10 residues. Between the trimmed V and J ends, which lost 8 bases and 7 bases, there was a span of 5 bases. Germline CDR1 and CDR2: WSHSY and SAAADI. The CDR3 loop reads CASQGGELFF. Here the CDR3 DNA reads TGCGCCAGCCAGGGCGGGGAGCTGTTTTTT.

This chain links TRBV7-9 with TRBJ2-1, with D perhaps TRBD2 (5 bases). This CDR3 spans 14 amino acids. V shed 4 bases and J shed 9 bases, with 16 bases lying between them. From germline, CDR1 is SEHNR and CDR2 FQNEAQ (reference sequence). CDR3 bases: TGTGCCAGCAGCTCGAAACTAGAGGGTGGTGAGCAGTTCTTC. Translating gives CASSSKLEGGEQFF.

This chain uses TRBV6-1 with TRBJ1-3, with D unresolved. The CDR3 covers 14 residues. V was cut by 4 bases and J by 3 bases, with 10 bases left in between. Germline V gene data show CDR1 as MNHNS and CDR2 as SASEGT. CDR3 in DNA: TGTGCCAGCAGTGCCTATCTCGGTGGAAACACCATATATTTT. This sequence encodes CASSAYLGGNTIYF.

The J gene is TRBJ2-5, the V gene TRBV30; possibly TRBD1 for D (6 bases). The CDR3 is 13 residues long. Looked up from germline, CDR1 is GTSNPN and CDR2 is SVGIG (reference sequence). Trimming took 0 bases from V and 4 from J, leaving 9 bases between them. Here the CDR3 reads CAWSVRRGETQYF. The CDR3, as DNA: TGTGCCTGGAGTGTACGCAGGGGAGAGACCCAGTACTTC.

This clone showed up just once. The chain has TRBV7-3 and TRBJ1-1; D possibly corresponds to TRBD1 (5 bases). Germline assignment: CDR1 SGHTA and CDR2 FQGTGA. The CDR3 runs to 14 residues. The germline V and J ends were trimmed by 5 bases and 0 bases, with 10 bases remaining between them. The CDR3 sequence is CASSPTAMNTEAFF. The DNA for the CDR3 is TGTGCCAGCAGCCCGACAGCCATGAACACTGAAGCTTTCTTT. The complete variable domain, with remaining parts taken from reference TRBV7-3 and TRBJ1-1, reads GAGVSQTPSNKVTEKGKYVELRCDPISGHTALYWYRQSLGQGPEFLIYFQGTGAADDSGLPNDRFFAVRPEGSVSTLKIQRTERGDSAVYLCASSPTAMNTEAFFGQGTRLTVV.

This chain joins TRBV10-3 and TRBJ2-5; D gene unclear. Trimming left V 4 bases short and J 0 bases short, with 6 bases between. Germline CDR1 is ENHRY and CDR2 is SYGVKD. The CDR3 is 13 residues long. DNA for the CDR3: TGTGCCATCAGTGCGGAGTACCAAGAGACCCAGTACTTC. Its protein is CAISAEYQETQYF.

Written as DNA, the CDR3 is TGTGCCAGCAGTTTTCGGGACAACCAAGAGACCCAGTACTTC. It encodes CASSFRDNQETQYF. The V gene is TRBV28, the J gene TRBJ2-5; D possibly corresponds to TRBD1 (6 bases). Germline CDR1 reads MDHEN; CDR2 reads SYDVKM. This CDR3 is built from 14 residues. The ends were cut back, 3 bases at V and 0 bases at J, with 8 bases in the middle.

This chain connects TRBV5-6 to TRBJ2-3; a weak D match, TRBD2 (6 bases). CDR1 is SGHDT, CDR2 YYEEEE, per germline. The CDR3 is made up of 13 amino acids. The V and J ends lost 4 bases and 11 bases respectively, with 17 bases between them. CDR3: CASSGRAGSMQYF. The CDR3 DNA reads TGTGCCAGCAGCGGTCGAGCGGGTTCGATGCAGTATTTT.

About this clone: The final CDR3 position lacks the conserved phenylalanine or tryptophan, pointing to a likely read error. The chain carries TRBV7-2 and TRBJ1-2; D uncertain. The CDR3 is 13 residues long. The germline gives CDR1 SGHTA, CDR2 FQGNSA. Trimming pared 5 bases from V and 2 bases from J, leaving 9 bases between. The CDR3 DNA reads TGTGCCAGCAGCCTATGGCAGAACTATGGCTACACCCTC. Translating it yields CASSLWQNYGYTL.

This clone has just one count. The rearrangement links TRBV28 to TRBJ2-1; 9 bases agree with TRBD2. CDR3 size: 14 residues. From germline, CDR1 is MDHEN and CDR2 SYDVKM. Trimming at V came to 6 bases and at J to 0 bases, leaving 0 bases not matched to a gene. The CDR3 sequence is CASRLAGSYNEQFF. CDR3 DNA sequence: TGTGCCAGCAGACTAGCGGGCTCCTACAATGAGCAGTTCTTC.

Comment on this clone: The sample has other DNA sequences that encode this CDR3 too. The rearrangement links TRBV27 to TRBJ1-1; D remains unclear. V lost 0 bases to trimming and J lost 2 bases, with 4 bases between them. Germline V CDR1 and CDR2: MNHEY, SMNVEV (reference sequence). The CDR3 is made up of 13 amino acids. The CDR3 sequence: CASSLSANTEAFF. CDR3 in DNA: TGTGCCAGCAGTTTATCTGCTAACACTGAAGCTTTCTTT.

The chain uses TRBV6-5 and TRBJ2-1; D may be TRBD2 (6 bases). V shed 3 bases and J shed 6 bases, with 12 bases lying between them. The CDR3 totals 14 residues. Germline V lookup: CDR1 MNHEY, CDR2 SVGAGI. The CDR3 is CASSYDVGSNEQFF. CDR3 bases: TGTGCCAGCAGTTATGACGTCGGGAGCAATGAGCAGTTCTTC.

This sequence joins TRBV9 and TRBJ2-2; 8 nucleotides align to TRBD1. J lost 4 bases, V lost 4 bases, and 6 bases had no gene match. There are 15 residues in the CDR3. Germline V CDR1 and CDR2: SGDLS, YYNGEE. As DNA, the CDR3 is TGTGCCAGCAGCAAGGACAGGGCGGGCACCGGGGAGCTGTTTTTT. Its protein product is CASSKDRAGTGELFF.

A few counts support this clone. The V gene is TRBV18, the J gene TRBJ1-2; 8 bases map to TRBD1. The CDR3 sequence is 15 residues long. The ends lost 5 bases at V and 0 bases at J; junction bases unmatched: 5. Germline V gives CDR1 KGHSH, CDR2 LQKENI. CDR3: CASSADRGPNYGYTF. In DNA, the CDR3 is TGTGCCAGCTCAGCCGACAGGGGACCTAACTATGGCTACACCTTC.

The chain is built from TRBV2 and TRBJ2-7, with D perhaps matching TRBD2 (5 bases). The length of the CDR3 is 14 residues. V shed 7 bases and J shed 1 base, with 14 bases lying between them. Germline V gene lookup returns CDR1 SNHLY and CDR2 FYNNEI. The CDR3 sequence is CASNFAGISYEQYF. As DNA, the CDR3 is TGTGCCAGCAATTTTGCGGGCATATCCTACGAGCAGTACTTC.

The J gene is TRBJ1-2, the V gene TRBV7-2; no definite D call. Trimming took 5 bases from V and 5 from J, leaving 21 bases between them. There are 16 residues in the CDR3. Germline assignment: CDR1 SGHTA and CDR2 FQGNSA. CDR3 residues: CASSLSSTTIHYGYTF. The DNA of the CDR3 is TGTGCCAGCAGCCTAAGCAGTACTACTATTCATTATGGCTACACCTTC.

The chain uses TRBV5-1 and TRBJ1-2; a possible D gene is TRBD1 (6 bases). This CDR3 is built from 13 residues. With 0 bases removed from V and 4 bases from J, the gap between germline ends came to 7 bases. In germline, CDR1 is SGHRS, CDR2 YFSETQ. In DNA, the CDR3 is TGCGCCAGCAGCTTGGAGGACAGCTATGGCTACACCTTC. It encodes CASSLEDSYGYTF.

The V gene is TRBV5-6, the J gene TRBJ2-3; 10 bases agree with TRBD2. Germline V gives CDR1 SGHDT, CDR2 YYEEEE. The J segment lost 4 bases and the V segment lost 5 bases, leaving 10 bases of the junction unmatched. CDR3 length: 16 amino acids. The CDR3 region has the DNA TGTGCCAGCAGACGGGGACTAGCGACAATATCAGATACGCAGTATTTT. It codes for CASRRGLATISDTQYF.

The chain carries TRBV5-1 and TRBJ2-1; possible D gene TRBD2, 5 bases. This CDR3 has 16 residues. V gave up 3 bases and J gave up 2 bases, with 15 bases separating them. Germline V gene data show CDR1 as SGHRS and CDR2 as YFSETQ. This chain's CDR3 is CASSSIFRGPYNEQFF. CDR3 sequence (DNA): TGCGCCAGCAGCTCGATATTCCGGGGTCCCTACAATGAGCAGTTCTTC. Combining the CDR3 with reference TRBV5-1 and TRBJ2-1 gives the whole variable domain KAGVTQTPRYLIKTRGQQVTLSCSPISGHRSVSWYQQTPGQGLQFLFEYFSETQRNKGNFPGRFSGRQFSNSRSEMNVSTLELGDSALYLCASSSIFRGPYNEQFFGPGTRLTVL.